The 5 T cell receptor beta chains below come from one sample, sequenced in a study of cytomegalovirus exposure and HLA in healthy donors (dated 2017 in TCRdb). The protocol used for the library was the immunoSEQ multiplex PCR assay. For the multiplex PCR, a mixture combining 60 forward primers for TCR Vbeta segments and 13 reverse primers for TCR Jbeta segments was used. TCRdb holds this immuneACCESS table with in-frame rearrangements only. Some clones are missing; in checked studies, unresolved V genes explain under half, and the rest has no known cause. The sample yields 170,000 or so clones; just under 80% were counted once. The ten largest account for over 3% of the sample. The sample consisted of PBMCs. The receptors were gathered from a woman aged 45-60 years in good health and CMV-seropositive.

This clone was counted once. This chain connects TRBV5-4 to TRBJ1-2; a weak D match, TRBD1 (6 bases). This CDR3 has 15 amino acids. V gave up 0 bases and J gave up 4 bases, with 13 bases separating them. The germline gives CDR1 SGHNT, CDR2 YYREEE (reference sequence). The CDR3 loop reads CASSLEGTGPYGYTF. CDR3 DNA sequence: TGTGCCAGCAGCTTGGAAGGCACAGGGCCCTATGGCTACACCTTC.

The gene calls are TRBV5-4 and TRBJ1-1, with TRBD1 as a possible D gene (6 bases). This CDR3 is 14 amino acids long. Deletions cut 0 bases from V and 4 bases from J, with 10 bases between. Germline V gene sequence: CDR1 SGHNT, CDR2 YYREEE (reference sequence). The CDR3 sequence: CASSLGGGGTEAFF. CDR3 coding DNA: TGTGCCAGCAGCTTGGGCGGGGGCGGCACTGAAGCTTTCTTT.

This chain links TRBV2 with TRBJ2-4; TRBD1 agrees at 10 bases. CDR1 is SNHLY, CDR2 FYNNEI, per germline. V lost 6 bases to trimming and J lost 8 bases; unmatched junction nucleotides: 7. This CDR3 is built from 14 residues. The CDR3 here is CASRRQGAGDIQYF. The CDR3 nucleotides are TGTGCCAGCAGAAGACAGGGGGCCGGGGACATTCAGTACTTC.

This chain links TRBV5-5 with TRBJ1-6, with D tentatively TRBD1 (5 bases). From germline, CDR1 is SGHKS and CDR2 YYEKEE (reference sequence). V shed 3 bases and J shed 5 bases, with 9 bases lying between them. The CDR3 runs 14 residues. The CDR3 nucleotides are TGTGCCAGCAGCTGGGGGGAGGATAATTCACCCCTCCACTTT. Translated, it gives CASSWGEDNSPLHF.

V usage is TRBV7-2 and J usage is TRBJ2-2, with 8 bases lining up with TRBD2. The CDR3 totals 16 residues. Germline V CDR1 and CDR2: SGHTA, FQGNSA. V shed 2 bases, J shed 4 bases, and the junction held 6 bases outside the gene matches. CDR3 protein: CASSLQPGGSTGELFF. The CDR3 DNA sequence: TGTGCCAGCAGCTTACAGCCGGGGGGGAGCACCGGGGAGCTGTTTTTT.